This TCR beta chain derives from a study of blood T cell repertoires in COVID-19. V lost 0 bases, J lost 8 bases, and 16 bases lay in between. There are 15 residues in the CDR3. The germline V gene has CDR1 LGHNA and CDR2 YSLEER. Repertoires were generated with immunoSEQ multiplex PCR, while TCRdb's copy carries only in-frame clones and drops some. This table has around 200,000 clones, around 87% appearing once. The sample was peripheral blood. This TCR derives from a man aged 35-49 years with active or convalescent COVID-19. The chain uses TRBV4-3 and TRBJ1-2, with D maybe TRBD1 (5 bases). The CDR3 here is CASSQDRKGFEGYTF. The CDR3 DNA sequence: TGCGCCAGCAGCCAAGATAGAAAGGGGTTTGAGGGCTACACCTTC.